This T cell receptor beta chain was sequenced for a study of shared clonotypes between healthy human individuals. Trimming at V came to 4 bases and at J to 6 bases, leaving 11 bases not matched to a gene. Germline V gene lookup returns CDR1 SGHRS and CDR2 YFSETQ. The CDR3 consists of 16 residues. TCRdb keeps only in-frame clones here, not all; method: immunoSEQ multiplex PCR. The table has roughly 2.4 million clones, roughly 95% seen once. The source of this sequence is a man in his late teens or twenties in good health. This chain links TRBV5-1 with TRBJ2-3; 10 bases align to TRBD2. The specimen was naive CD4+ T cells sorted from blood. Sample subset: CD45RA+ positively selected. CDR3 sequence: CASSLTSGALGDTQYF. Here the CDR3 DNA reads TGCGCCAGCAGCCTTACTAGCGGGGCCCTCGGGGATACGCAGTATTTT. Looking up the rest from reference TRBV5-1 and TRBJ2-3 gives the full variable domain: KAGVTQTPRYLIKTRGQQVTLSCSPISGHRSVSWYQQTPGQGLQFLFEYFSETQRNKGNFPGRFSGRQFSNSRSEMNVSTLELGDSALYLCASSLTSGALGDTQYFGPGTRLTVL.